This is a list of T cell receptor beta chains from one sample in a study of cytotoxic CD8 clonotypes in ibrutinib-treated CLL. Here immunoSEQ multiplex PCR was the method, and the copy in TCRdb shows in-frame clones only, minus some. The profile shows about 140,000 clones, 70% to 90% of them singletons. Sequencing used PBMCs, obtained after 36 months of ibrutinib treatment. These receptors were obtained from a human donor with chronic lymphocytic leukemia. Each CDR3 is given with its conserved first and last residue. The D gene is left open where the match is weak. Part of the rows lack a size; the others show once, few, many or a class for expanded clones.

CDR3 DNA: TGTGCCCACGAAGGGGGTGCGATCGGCACTGAAGCTTTCTTT
CDR3 protein: CAHEGGAIGTEAFF
V gene: TRBV30
clone size: .
J gene: TRBJ1-1
D gene: .

CDR3 DNA: TGTGCCAGCAGTACCACAGGGGGTGGGGGCTATGGCTACACCTTC
CDR3 protein: CASSTTGGGGYGYTF
V gene: TRBV2
clone size: .
J gene: TRBJ1-2
D gene: TRBD1

CDR3 DNA: TGCGCCAGCAGCCAACTAGGGGTCGGGGCCAACGTCCTGACTTTC
CDR3 protein: CASSQLGVGANVLTF
V gene: TRBV4-1
clone size: .
J gene: TRBJ2-6
D gene: .

CDR3 DNA: TGCGCCAGCAGATCGACAGGGTTGTACGAGCAGTACTTC
CDR3 protein: CASRSTGLYEQYF
V gene: TRBV5-1
clone size: .
J gene: TRBJ2-7
D gene: TRBD1

CDR3 DNA: TGTGCCAGCAGCCGGGACAGGGGTTCCTACGAGCAGTACTTC
CDR3 protein: CASSRDRGSYEQYF
V gene: TRBV7-7
clone size: once
J gene: TRBJ2-7
D gene: TRBD1

CDR3 DNA: TGCGCCAGCAACTCGGGACCAAGGGGGTATTTT
CDR3 protein: CASNSGPRGYF
V gene: TRBV5-1
clone size: .
J gene: TRBJ1-3
D gene: .

CDR3 DNA: TGTGCCAGCACGATCGGGATAGCTCCTGGGGCCAACGTCCTGACTTTC
CDR3 protein: CASTIGIAPGANVLTF
V gene: TRBV9
clone size: .
J gene: TRBJ2-6
D gene: .

CDR3 DNA: TGCAGCGTTGTCTTTAGCTCCTACGAGCAGTACTTC
CDR3 protein: CSVVFSSYEQYF
V gene: TRBV29-1
clone size: .
J gene: TRBJ2-7
D gene: .

CDR3 DNA: TGCGCCAGCAGCTTGTCCGGGACACCGAACACCGGGGAGCTGTTTTTT
CDR3 protein: CASSLSGTPNTGELFF
V gene: TRBV5-1
clone size: .
J gene: TRBJ2-2
D gene: .

CDR3 DNA: TGTGCCAGCAGCTCACCTGGGCAGGCATTACAAGCTTTCTTT
CDR3 protein: CASSSPGQALQAFF
V gene: TRBV5-4
clone size: .
J gene: TRBJ1-1
D gene: .

CDR3 DNA: TGTGCCAGCGGGGAGCTGTTTTTT
CDR3 protein: CASGELFF
V gene: TRBV28
clone size: .
J gene: TRBJ2-2
D gene: .

CDR3 DNA: TGTGCCAGCAGCTTGGGGGGGGTCGAGCAGTTCTTC
CDR3 protein: CASSLGGVEQFF
V gene: TRBV5-8
clone size: .
J gene: TRBJ2-1
D gene: .

CDR3 DNA: TGTGCCTGGAGCCCTGGACTCTACAATGAGCAGTTCTTC
CDR3 protein: CAWSPGLYNEQFF
V gene: TRBV30
clone size: .
J gene: TRBJ2-1
D gene: .

CDR3 DNA: TGTGCCAGCTCACCACCCGAAAACTATGGCTACACCTTC
CDR3 protein: CASSPPENYGYTF
V gene: TRBV18
clone size: .
J gene: TRBJ1-2
D gene: .

CDR3 DNA: TGTGCCAGCAGTGTCGATTTGGGTTCTAATGAAAAACTGTTTTTT
CDR3 protein: CASSVDLGSNEKLFF
V gene: TRBV25-1
clone size: .
J gene: TRBJ1-4
D gene: .

CDR3 DNA: TGTGCCAGCTCACCGGTAGAGCTAAGTGAAGCTTTCTTT
CDR3 protein: CASSPVELSEAFF
V gene: TRBV18
clone size: .
J gene: TRBJ1-1
D gene: .

CDR3 DNA: TGTGCCAGTAGTATCGAGGGGTACGGGTTCTACGAGCAGTACTTC
CDR3 protein: CASSIEGYGFYEQYF
V gene: TRBV19
clone size: once
J gene: TRBJ2-7
D gene: .

CDR3 DNA: TGCGCCAGCAGCCAAGACGGGTTAAACATCGCCTACGAGCAGTACTTC
CDR3 protein: CASSQDGLNIAYEQYF
V gene: TRBV4-1
clone size: once
J gene: TRBJ2-7
D gene: .

CDR3 DNA: TGTGCCAGCAGTTACCTAGCGGGTAGGTCCTACAATGAGCAGTTCTTC
CDR3 protein: CASSYLAGRSYNEQFF
V gene: TRBV6-6
clone size: .
J gene: TRBJ2-1
D gene: TRBD2

CDR3 DNA: TGTGCCAGCAGTTACTCGGTTTCTGGTCGTGGGGAGCTGTTTTTT
CDR3 protein: CASSYSVSGRGELFF
V gene: TRBV6-5
clone size: .
J gene: TRBJ2-2
D gene: .

CDR3 DNA: TGCGCCAGCAGCCAGGGGGCCTATGGCTACACCTTC
CDR3 protein: CASSQGAYGYTF
V gene: TRBV5-1
clone size: .
J gene: TRBJ1-2
D gene: TRBD1

CDR3 DNA: TGCGCCAGCAGCCCCGGGGGTCACGAGCAGTACTTC
CDR3 protein: CASSPGGHEQYF
V gene: TRBV5-1
clone size: once
J gene: TRBJ2-7
D gene: .

CDR3 DNA: TGCGCCAGCAGCCTTTGGGACGGAAGCACAGATACGCAGTATTTT
CDR3 protein: CASSLWDGSTDTQYF
V gene: TRBV4-1
clone size: .
J gene: TRBJ2-3
D gene: .

CDR3 DNA: TGTGCCAGCAGCCCTGGCGGGAGTTTTTATTCGGCAAAGACCCAGTACTTC
CDR3 protein: CASSPGGSFYSAKTQYF
V gene: TRBV13
clone size: .
J gene: TRBJ2-5
D gene: TRBD2

CDR3 DNA: TGTGCCAGCAGCTCTTCCGGGACTAGCGGACTCACCGGGGAGCTGTTTTTT
CDR3 protein: CASSSSGTSGLTGELFF
V gene: TRBV5-8
clone size: .
J gene: TRBJ2-2
D gene: TRBD2

CDR3 DNA: TGTGCCAGCAGCTTAGGAGGGACCGGCCGGGAGACCCAGTACTTC
CDR3 protein: CASSLGGTGRETQYF
V gene: TRBV11-3
clone size: .
J gene: TRBJ2-5
D gene: .

CDR3 DNA: TGTGCCAGCAGCTTATATTCACTAGCGGGACGCCGGACCGGGGAGCTGTTTTTT
CDR3 protein: CASSLYSLAGRRTGELFF
V gene: TRBV7-2
clone size: .
J gene: TRBJ2-2
D gene: TRBD2

CDR3 DNA: TGTGCCAGCAGTTTACCAGGACAGGGCAGCACCGGGGAGCTGTTTTTT
CDR3 protein: CASSLPGQGSTGELFF
V gene: TRBV27
clone size: .
J gene: TRBJ2-2
D gene: TRBD1

CDR3 DNA: TGTGCCAGCAGCTTACTTTTTGGCGAAAAACTGTTTTTT
CDR3 protein: CASSLLFGEKLFF
V gene: TRBV7-9
clone size: .
J gene: TRBJ1-4
D gene: .

CDR3 DNA: TGTGCCAGCAGCTCACGGACTTACTCCTACGAGCAGTACTTC
CDR3 protein: CASSSRTYSYEQYF
V gene: TRBV7-9
clone size: once
J gene: TRBJ2-7
D gene: .

CDR3 DNA: TGTGCCAGCAGCCCAGGACAGATATACGAGCAGTACTTC
CDR3 protein: CASSPGQIYEQYF
V gene: TRBV5-4
clone size: .
J gene: TRBJ2-7
D gene: .

CDR3 DNA: TGTGCCAGCAGCAGGGATTACACCGGGGAGCTGTTTTTT
CDR3 protein: CASSRDYTGELFF
V gene: TRBV11-2
clone size: .
J gene: TRBJ2-2
D gene: .

CDR3 DNA: TGCAGCGTTGCGGGGATTCCCCGGGATCAGCCCCAGCATTTT
CDR3 protein: CSVAGIPRDQPQHF
V gene: TRBV29-1
clone size: .
J gene: TRBJ1-5
D gene: .

CDR3 DNA: TGTGCCAGCTCACCGCGGACTAGTTGGGGCACAGATACGCAGTATTTT
CDR3 protein: CASSPRTSWGTDTQYF
V gene: TRBV18
clone size: .
J gene: TRBJ2-3
D gene: TRBD2

CDR3 DNA: TGTGCCAGCAGCCCCGGGACAGGGAATCAGCCCCAGCATTTT
CDR3 protein: CASSPGTGNQPQHF
V gene: TRBV5-6
clone size: .
J gene: TRBJ1-5
D gene: TRBD1